This T cell receptor (beta chain) emerged from a study of long-term antiretroviral therapy in people with HIV. The study, taken as a whole, reports: Clonal populations expanded prior to ART predominated within the repertoire at all time points. Information on adherence to ART, viral resistance or therapy changes was unavailable.

Germline CDR1 reads SGHDN; CDR2 reads FVKESK. V trimming: 4 bases; J trimming: 0 bases; junction bases outside the gene matches: 8. The CDR3 runs 18 residues. The table lists this clone with a count of one. Its antigen remains unknown. The authors ran the immunoSEQ assay, v3.0, at survey level. Clones were sequenced by immunoSEQ multiplex PCR, and TCRdb holds only the in-frame ones, with some missing. The sample consists of 20,000 to 25,000 clones, about nine tenths of them appearing once. The specimen comprised unsorted PBMCs, sampled 0.2 years before starting antiretroviral therapy. The rearrangement uses TRBV14 and TRBJ1-6, with 8 positions matching TRBD1. This TCR came from a man aged 18 to 35 with HIV. This CDR3 is CASSRDRGWDSYNSPLHF. The CDR3 DNA reads as TGTGCCAGCAGCCGCGACAGGGGATGGGACTCCTATAATTCACCCCTCCACTTT.